The next 18 T cell receptor beta chains were all read from a single sample in a study of T cells expressing NK-cell markers. TCRdb re-called the 5' RACE reads; one entry per CDR3 protein, DNA not given. The table lists about 170,000 distinct CDR3 sequences. The sequenced material came from blood T cells: a sorted CD56 or NKG2C T cell subset, CD4+ or CD8+ T cells, or bulk PBMC T cells (not recorded which). The source is a man between 18 and 69 years old in good health.

The chain is built from TRBV5-5 and TRBJ2-3. Germline loops: CDR1 SGHKS, CDR2 YYEKEE (reference sequence). This CDR3 is built from 14 residues. CDR3 region: CASSLLVSTDTQYF.

The rearrangement joins TRBV7-9 to TRBJ1-6; TCRdb selects TRBD1, and the lack of DNA leaves this call unchecked. The CDR3 length is 14 residues. Germline-derived CDR1 and CDR2 are SEHNR and FQNEAQ (reference sequence). The CDR3 spells CASGPPEINSPLHF.

J is TRBJ2-7 and V is TRBV11-2. Germline V gene data show CDR1 as SGHAT and CDR2 as FQNNGV. There are 12 residues in the CDR3. CDR3 loop: CASSLERREQYF.

The CDR3 loop is CASSEDRHNSPLHF. The rearrangement uses TRBV2 and TRBJ1-6; TCRdb's D call, TRBD1, is unchecked because there is no DNA. The CDR3 extends over 14 amino acids. Germline CDR1 reads SNHLY; CDR2 reads FYNNEI.

This chain links TRBV11-1 with TRBJ2-7; TCRdb's D gene call, TRBD2, goes unchecked for lack of DNA. CDR1 is SGHAT and CDR2 is FQDESV in the germline V gene (reference sequence). The CDR3 is 15 amino acids. Here the CDR3 reads CASSPPAGGSYEQYF. The entire variable domain, with the rest obtained from reference TRBV11-1 and TRBJ2-7, is as follows: EAEVAQSPRYKITEKSQAVAFWCDPISGHATLYWYRQILGQGPELLVQFQDESVVDDSQLPKDRFSAERLKGVDSTLKIQPAELGDSAMYLCASSPPAGGSYEQYFGPGTRLTVT.

The gene calls are TRBV15 and TRBJ2-3. Germline CDR1 is LNHNV and CDR2 is YYDKDF (reference sequence). The CDR3 contains 17 residues. CDR3 loop: CATSRDEELPSTDTQYF.

V is TRBV6-5 and J is TRBJ2-1; as DNA is missing, the TRBD2 call by TCRdb cannot be tested. The CDR3 covers 15 residues. Germline CDR1 is MNHEY and CDR2 is SVGAGI. The CDR3: CASSYSGSGGDEQFF.

The chain combines TRBV5-5 with TRBJ2-7; the TCRdb D gene call, TRBD1, has no DNA to confirm it. This CDR3 is 18 amino acids long. The germline gives CDR1 SGHKS, CDR2 YYEKEE (reference sequence). CDR3 in amino acids: CASSLRDRGQVASYEQYF.

This rearrangement joins TRBV7-9 to TRBJ1-2. CDR3 length equals 11 residues. Germline-derived CDR1 and CDR2 are SEHNR and FQNEAQ (reference sequence). CDR3: CASSLVEGYTF.

The chain employs TRBV6-1 and TRBJ1-1. The CDR3 is made up of 12 amino acids. Germline lookup yields CDR1 MNHNS and CDR2 SASEGT. CDR3 residues: CATGPMNTEAFF.

The rearrangement joins TRBV5-4 to TRBJ1-2. The CDR3 has 13 amino acids. Germline CDR1 and CDR2: SGHNT and YYREEE (reference sequence). The chain's CDR3 is CASSPIIDYGYTF.

J is TRBJ2-2 and V is TRBV6-5; TCRdb's D call of TRBD1 is untestable without DNA. CDR3 length: 17 amino acids. Per germline, CDR1 MNHEY and CDR2 SVGAGI. The CDR3 spells CASSYAAPGGYTGELFF.

The V and J genes are TRBV6-1 and TRBJ1-4; checking the TCRdb D call of TRBD1 is not possible without DNA. The CDR3 extends over 12 amino acids. Germline lookup yields CDR1 MNHNS and CDR2 SASEGT. The CDR3 sequence is CASLGAGEKLFF.

V is TRBV7-9 and J is TRBJ1-1; TCRdb selects TRBD1, and the lack of DNA leaves this call unchecked. The germline CDR1 and CDR2 sequences are SEHNR and FQNEAQ (reference sequence). The CDR3 has 14 amino acids. The CDR3 here is CASSLTQGNTEAFF.

This chain joins TRBV14 and TRBJ2-5; as DNA is missing, the TRBD1 call by TCRdb cannot be tested. There are 16 residues in the CDR3. Per the germline V gene, CDR1 is SGHDN and CDR2 is FVKESK. CDR3 in amino acids: CASSQFGTAYLETQYF.

This chain links TRBV5-1 with TRBJ2-5; checking the TCRdb D call of TRBD2 is not possible without DNA. The germline V gene has CDR1 SGHRS and CDR2 YFSETQ. This CDR3 comprises 14 residues. This CDR3 is CASSFNRGSETQYF. The variable domain in full, completed from reference TRBV5-1 and TRBJ2-5, reads KAGVTQTPRYLIKTRGQQVTLSCSPISGHRSVSWYQQTPGQGLQFLFEYFSETQRNKGNFPGRFSGRQFSNSRSEMNVSTLELGDSALYLCASSFNRGSETQYFGPGTRLLVL.

The V call is TRBV20-1, the J call TRBJ2-7; the TCRdb D gene call, TRBD2, has no DNA to confirm it. The CDR3 contains 16 residues. CDR1 and CDR2 (germline): DFQATT, SNEGSKA (reference sequence). Here the CDR3 reads CSARDLAGTLLDEQYF.

This chain joins TRBV12-3 or TRBV12-4 and TRBJ2-7; TCRdb lists TRBD1, though no DNA is available to test this call. The CDR3 contains 16 residues. The chain's CDR3 is CASSSHRDSVSYEQYF.